One sample yielded the 14 T cell receptor beta chains listed below, sequenced in a study of CD8 T cells in ankylosing spondylitis. Which antigens these TCRs recognize remains unknown. From the 5' RACE reads, TCRdb called clonotypes with MiXCR, one entry per CDR3 protein. The data contain over 200,000 distinct CDR3 sequences, approximately 20% of them singletons. Study-level results: Among TCR beta sequences, a motif of fewer than 10 highly homologous variants appeared characteristic of ankylosing spondylitis blood.

The material sequenced was blood, either unsorted or a sorted T cell fraction (not recorded which). The receptors stem from a male donor with ankylosing spondylitis.

This chain uses TRBV6-5 with TRBJ2-7; no clear D. The germline V and J ends were trimmed by 0 bases and 3 bases, with 15 bases remaining between them. Germline CDR1 and CDR2: MNHEY and SVGAGI. The CDR3 loop spans 16 amino acids. The CDR3 nucleotides read TGTGCCAGCAGTTACTCGACTCTTAACAGAATCTACGAGCAGTACTTC. Protein product: CASSYSTLNRIYEQYF.

This clonotype was seen more than once but under ten times. The genes are TRBV13 and TRBJ1-6, with D tentatively TRBD1 (5 bases). CDR1 PRHDT and CDR2 FYEKMQ come from the germline V gene (reference sequence). The length of the CDR3 is 15 residues. The ends were cut back, 2 bases at V and 5 bases at J, with 10 bases in the middle. The CDR3 nucleotides are TGTGCCAGCAGCTTACGTGGAGGGGATAATTCACCCCTCCACTTT. It is translated as CASSLRGGDNSPLHF.

This clonotype showed up many times. V is TRBV12-3 or TRBV12-4 and J is TRBJ2-1; TRBD2 matches 10 bases. Trimming took 4 bases from V and 15 from J; bases not matched to a gene: 12. The length of the CDR3 is 14 residues. CDR3 in amino acids: CASSWGLAKKGGFF. CDR3 coding DNA: TGTGCCAGCAGTTGGGGACTAGCGAAGAAGGGTGGGTTCTTC.

This clonotype has more than one count but fewer than ten. This chain connects TRBV15 to TRBJ2-1; D is unclear. This CDR3 contains 12 residues. The ends were cut back, 0 bases at V and 12 bases at J, with 9 bases in the middle. Per germline, CDR1 LNHNV and CDR2 YYDKDF (reference sequence). The CDR3 here is CATSRDGMRQFF. DNA for the CDR3: TGTGCCACCAGCAGAGATGGAATGAGGCAGTTCTTC.

The chain employs TRBV27 and TRBJ1-2; D is ambiguous. Deletions cut 6 bases from V and 4 bases from J, with 18 bases between. The germline CDR1 and CDR2 sequences are MNHEY and SMNVEV (reference sequence). The CDR3 contains 15 residues. DNA for the CDR3: TGTGCCAGCAGAACCTTCGTCACGGCCTCCTATGGCTACACCTTC. It is translated as CASRTFVTASYGYTF.

This rearrangement joins TRBV20-1 to TRBJ2-3; 7 positions agree with TRBD2. Per the germline V gene, CDR1 is DFQATT and CDR2 is SNEGSKA (reference sequence). This CDR3 is 15 amino acids long. V shed 6 bases and J 5 bases; nucleotides not matched to a gene: 14. CDR3 DNA sequence: TGCAGTGCCCGAACTACTAGCGACACAAAAGATACGCAGTATTTT. This gives the protein CSARTTSDTKDTQYF.

The chain couples TRBV29-1 to TRBJ2-2; D is perhaps TRBD1 or TRBD2 (5 bases each). Germline V lookup: CDR1 SQVTM, CDR2 ANQGSEA. Trimming took 7 bases from V and 2 from J, leaving 11 bases between them. This CDR3 has 13 amino acids. The CDR3: CSAGDGNTGELFF. The CDR3 bases are TGCAGCGCTGGGGACGGAAACACCGGGGAGCTGTTTTTT.

This clonotype has a handful of counts. The chain combines TRBV27 with TRBJ1-2; maybe TRBD1 (6 bases). The germline V gene has CDR1 MNHEY and CDR2 SMNVEV (reference sequence). Trimming stripped 5 bases from V and 4 bases from J, with 17 bases between. The CDR3 is made up of 15 amino acids. CDR3 DNA sequence: TGTGCCAGCAGTCTCTCCAGGGGTTCCCCCTATGGCTACACCTTC. Amino acid sequence: CASSLSRGSPYGYTF.

V usage is TRBV4-1 and J usage is TRBJ2-6; D is unclear. The germline V gene has CDR1 MGHRA and CDR2 YSYEKL. V was cut by 0 bases and J by 4 bases, with 4 bases left in between. This CDR3 contains 14 residues. The DNA for the CDR3 is TGCGCCAGCAGCCAAGACCAGGGGGCCAACGTCCTGACTTTC. Translating it yields CASSQDQGANVLTF.

This clonotype has more than one count but fewer than ten. The chain employs TRBV20-1 and TRBJ1-1; D uncertain. In germline, CDR1 is DFQATT, CDR2 SNEGSKA (reference sequence). CDR3 length: 13 amino acids. The V gene lost 6 bases and the J gene lost 2 bases, with 13 bases spanning the gap. CDR3 DNA sequence: TGCAGTGCCCCCATGGCAGCTAACACTGAAGCTTTCTTT. Translating it yields CSAPMAANTEAFF.

This sequence joins TRBV29-1 and TRBJ2-2; D possibly corresponds to TRBD1 (5 bases). Germline-derived CDR1 and CDR2 are SQVTM and ANQGSEA. The CDR3 has 14 residues. V lost 6 bases to trimming and J lost 0 bases, with 11 bases between them. CDR3 region: CSVAGQPNTGELFF. The CDR3 nucleotides read TGCAGCGTCGCAGGGCAGCCGAACACCGGGGAGCTGTTTTTT.

This chain uses TRBV7-2 with TRBJ2-4; unclear D gene. This CDR3 is built from 16 residues. Germline values: CDR1 SGHTA, CDR2 FQGNSA. Trimming cost V 1 base and J 4 bases, with 14 bases left between them. The CDR3 protein is CASSLVAMDVKNIQYF. As DNA, the CDR3 is TGTGCCAGCAGCTTAGTGGCGATGGACGTGAAAAACATTCAGTACTTC. Full variable domain (rest looked up from reference TRBV7-2 and TRBJ2-4): GAGVSQSPSNKVTEKGKDVELRCDPISGHTALYWYRQSLGQGLEFLIYFQGNSAPDKSGLPSDRFSAERTGGSVSTLTIQRTQQEDSAVYLCASSLVAMDVKNIQYFGAGTRLSVL.

There are many counts of this clonotype. The CDR3 sequence: CASSLGTEPYEQYF. The CDR3 DNA is TGCGCCAGCAGTCTGGGGACAGAACCCTACGAGCAGTACTTC. The gene calls are TRBV5-1 and TRBJ2-7, with 7 bases fitting TRBD1. The ends lost 5 bases at V and 2 bases at J; junction bases unmatched: 7. The CDR3 spans 14 residues. Germline loops: CDR1 SGHRS, CDR2 YFSETQ.

Only a few counts were recorded for this clonotype. V gene TRBV29-1 combines with J gene TRBJ2-7; TRBD1 aligns across 8 bases. The CDR3 loop spans 13 amino acids. V dropped 6 bases and J dropped 4; count of bases not matched to a gene: 8. Germline V CDR1 and CDR2: SQVTM, ANQGSEA. The CDR3 nucleotides are TGCAGCGTAACCGGGACAGGTCTATACGAGCAGTACTTC. Residues: CSVTGTGLYEQYF.